This T cell receptor (beta chain) is drawn from a study of T cell responses to AZD1222 COVID-19 vaccine. Study-level background: The study pooled second doses at about 4 or about 12 weeks.

On this clone itself: What it binds is unknown.

TCRdb keeps only in-frame clones here, not all; method: immunoSEQ multiplex PCR. The sample includes more than 100,000 clones, roughly 90% of them seen just once. The CDR3 has 11 amino acids. Germline V CDR1 and CDR2: MNHEY, SVGEGT. Trimming shortened V by 4 bases and J by 4 bases, and 4 bases separated the two germline ends. Study-level results: Only a handful of individuals given AZD1222 were seropositive at baseline. Two doses of AZD1222 preceded a rise in Spike-specific TCR breadth and depth. In a largely white British group with more females than males, clonal diversity was possibly underestimated.

The receptor was isolated from an adult in good health. The genes are TRBV6-2 or TRBV6-3 and TRBJ1-2, with D unclear. The sequenced sample was peripheral blood, obtained on day 0 of AZD1222 vaccination. CDR3 protein: CASSWGYGYTF. CDR3 nucleotide sequence: TGTGCCAGCAGTTGGGGCTATGGCTACACCTTC.